Below, one TCR beta chain is given with its context. Its antigen remains unknown. CDR1 LNHNV and CDR2 YYDKDF come from the germline V gene (reference sequence). This CDR3 has 13 residues. The ends were cut back, 0 bases at V and 9 bases at J, with 9 bases in the middle. CD4+ T cells specific for antigen were expanded with viral peptide pools by the ViraFEST assay before sequencing. CD4+ T cell isolation took place after 10 days of culture. A PCR test confirmed that the person had SARS-CoV-2 infection between March and December 2020. PBMC were cultured at a few million per well with roughly 9.7 IU/ml IL-2 and 10 ug/ml peptides. Data came from immunoSEQ multiplex PCR; TCRdb stores just in-frame clones and leaves some out. This sample has 40,000 to 50,000 clones; roughly four fifths occur once, and the top ten carry under 30%. The sample is drawn from a study of vaccination effects on CD4 cells after COVID-19. About the research overall: From two convalescent patients, samples were taken 16 days and one week before vaccination.

Overall study results and limits: Few convalescent patients were studied, and early post-infection samples were lacking.

The chain employs TRBV15 and TRBJ2-1; D remains ambiguous. This clonotype was sampled from a human donor who had a prior SARS-CoV-2 infection. The specimen comprised CD4+ T cells from PBMCs cultured with a peptide pool, sampled before COVID-19 vaccination. CDR3: CATSRDLRTEQFF. CDR3 nucleotides: TGTGCCACCAGCAGAGATCTACGTACTGAGCAGTTCTTC.